This T cell receptor (beta chain) appears in the sequencing data of a study of OX40 agonist ivuxolimab in advanced cancers. Turning to the study itself: Prior checkpoint blockade (anti-PD-1, anti-PD-L1 or anti-CTLA-4) was permitted; approximately 40% had it.

As regards this clone: Its antigen is as yet unknown.

Prior autoimmune disease or systemic immunosuppression barred patients. Some clones are missing from TCRdb's copy, which holds only in-frame ones; the method was immunoSEQ multiplex PCR. The sample lists about 76,000 clones; about 82% were seen once. Trimming took off 2 bases at V and 1 base at J, with 2 bases between the two ends. Germline V gene sequence: CDR1 MNHEY, CDR2 SMNVEV (reference sequence). The CDR3 spans 12 residues. Study-level findings and limits: Antigen specificity was not determined for the expanded peripheral T cells.

The specimen comprised CD4+ or CD8+ T cells sorted from blood, sampled in a trial of the OX40 agonist ivuxolimab. This sequence was found in an adult with an advanced solid tumor such as melanoma, head and neck, liver or kidney cancer. V and J are TRBV27 and TRBJ1-1; D uncertain. The CDR3 DNA is TGTGCCAGCAGTTTAAAGAACACTGAAGCTTTCTTT. Amino acids: CASSLKNTEAFF.